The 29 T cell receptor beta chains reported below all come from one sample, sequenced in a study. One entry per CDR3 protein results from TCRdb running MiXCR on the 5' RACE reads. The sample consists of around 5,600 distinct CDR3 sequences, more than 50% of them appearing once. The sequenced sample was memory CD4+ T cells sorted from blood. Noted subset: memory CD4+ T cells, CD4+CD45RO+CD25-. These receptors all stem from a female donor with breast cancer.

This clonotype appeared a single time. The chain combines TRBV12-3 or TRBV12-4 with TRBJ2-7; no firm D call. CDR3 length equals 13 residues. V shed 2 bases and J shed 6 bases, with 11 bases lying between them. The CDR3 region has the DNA TGTGCCAGCAGTTTATCCAGAGATGGCGAGCAGTACTTC. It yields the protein CASSLSRDGEQYF.

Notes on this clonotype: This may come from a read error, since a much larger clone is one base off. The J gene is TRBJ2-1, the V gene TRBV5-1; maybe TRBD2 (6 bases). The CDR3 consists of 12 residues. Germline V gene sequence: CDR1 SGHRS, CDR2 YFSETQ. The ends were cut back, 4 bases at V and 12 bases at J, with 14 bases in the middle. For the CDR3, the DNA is TGCGCCAGCAGCGTTGTGGGAGGTGGGCAGTTCTTC. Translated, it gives CASSVVGGGQFF.

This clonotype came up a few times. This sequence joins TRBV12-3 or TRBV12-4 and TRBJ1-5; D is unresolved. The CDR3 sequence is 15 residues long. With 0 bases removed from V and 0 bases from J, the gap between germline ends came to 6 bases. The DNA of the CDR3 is TGTGCCAGCAGTTTAGCGGGCTATAGCAATCAGCCCCAGCATTTT. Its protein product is CASSLAGYSNQPQHF.

This chain's CDR3 is CASTRPGQGNYEQFF. In DNA, the CDR3 is TGTGCCAGCACCCGGCCGGGACAGGGGAACTACGAGCAGTTCTTC. V and J are TRBV5-5 and TRBJ2-7; 10 bases match TRBD1. The DNA end is a closer match to TRBJ2-1, so the J assignment may be wrong. The V gene's germline CDR1 is SGHKS and CDR2 YYEKEE (reference sequence). The CDR3 runs to 15 residues.

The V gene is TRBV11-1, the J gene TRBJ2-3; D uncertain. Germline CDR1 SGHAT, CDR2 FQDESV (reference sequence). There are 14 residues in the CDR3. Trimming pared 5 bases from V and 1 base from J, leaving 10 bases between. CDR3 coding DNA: TGTGCCAGCAGCCCCCACCGAGGCACAGATACGCAGTATTTT. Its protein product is CASSPHRGTDTQYF.

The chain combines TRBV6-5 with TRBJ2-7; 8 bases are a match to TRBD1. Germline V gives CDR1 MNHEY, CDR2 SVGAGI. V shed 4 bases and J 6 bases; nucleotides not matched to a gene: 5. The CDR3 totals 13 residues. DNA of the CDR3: TGTGCCAGCAGTTTTACCGGGACAGGCGAGCAGTACTTC. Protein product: CASSFTGTGEQYF.

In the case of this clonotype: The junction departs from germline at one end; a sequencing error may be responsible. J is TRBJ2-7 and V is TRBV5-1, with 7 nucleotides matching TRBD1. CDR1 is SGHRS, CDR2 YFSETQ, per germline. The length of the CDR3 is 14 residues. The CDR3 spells CASGFTGQIYEQYF. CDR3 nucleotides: TGCGCCAGCGGCTTTACGGGACAGATCTACGAGCAGTACTTC.

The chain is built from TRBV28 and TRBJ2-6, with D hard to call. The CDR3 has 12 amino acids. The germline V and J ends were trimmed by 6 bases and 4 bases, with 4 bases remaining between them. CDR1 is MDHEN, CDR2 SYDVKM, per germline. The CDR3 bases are TGTGCCAGCAGCTCGGGGGCCAACGTCCTGACTTTC. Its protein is CASSSGANVLTF.

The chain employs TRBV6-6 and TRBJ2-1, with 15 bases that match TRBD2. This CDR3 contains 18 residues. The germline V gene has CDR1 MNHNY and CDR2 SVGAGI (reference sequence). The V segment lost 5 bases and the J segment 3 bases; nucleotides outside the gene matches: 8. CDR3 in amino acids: CASSNAGLAGGRYNEQFF. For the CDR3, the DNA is TGTGCCAGCAGTAACGCGGGACTAGCGGGGGGACGCTACAATGAGCAGTTCTTC.

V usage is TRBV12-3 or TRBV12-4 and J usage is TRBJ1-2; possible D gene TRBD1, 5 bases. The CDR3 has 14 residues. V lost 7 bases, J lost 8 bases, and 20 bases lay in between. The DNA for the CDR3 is TGTGCCAGCACCCGGGGGTCAAGCGTACGAGGCTACACCTTC. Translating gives CASTRGSSVRGYTF.

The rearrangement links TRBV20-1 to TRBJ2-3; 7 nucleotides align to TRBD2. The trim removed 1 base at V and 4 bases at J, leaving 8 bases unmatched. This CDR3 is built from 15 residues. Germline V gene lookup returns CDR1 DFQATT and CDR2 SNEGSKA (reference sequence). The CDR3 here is CSARVGGGFPDTQYF. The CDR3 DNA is TGCAGTGCTAGAGTGGGGGGGGGTTTCCCAGATACGCAGTATTTT.

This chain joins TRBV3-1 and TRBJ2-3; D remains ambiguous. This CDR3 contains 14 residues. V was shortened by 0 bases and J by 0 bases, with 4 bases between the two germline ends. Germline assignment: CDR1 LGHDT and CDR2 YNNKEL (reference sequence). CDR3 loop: CASSQDTSTDTQYF. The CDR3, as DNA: TGTGCCAGCAGCCAAGATACCAGCACAGATACGCAGTATTTT.

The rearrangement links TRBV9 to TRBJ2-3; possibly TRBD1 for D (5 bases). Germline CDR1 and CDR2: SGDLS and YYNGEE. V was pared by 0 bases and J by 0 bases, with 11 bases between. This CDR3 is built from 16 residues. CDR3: CASSVGPAGSTDTQYF. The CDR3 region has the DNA TGTGCCAGCAGCGTAGGTCCGGCAGGGAGCACAGATACGCAGTATTTT.

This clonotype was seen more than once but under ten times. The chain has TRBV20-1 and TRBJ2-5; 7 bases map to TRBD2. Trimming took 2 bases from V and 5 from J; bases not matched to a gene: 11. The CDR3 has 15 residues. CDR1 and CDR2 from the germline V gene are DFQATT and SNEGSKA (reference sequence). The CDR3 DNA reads TGCAGTGCTAGATCAGCCGCGGGAGTCGGGGAGACCCAGTACTTC. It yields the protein CSARSAAGVGETQYF.

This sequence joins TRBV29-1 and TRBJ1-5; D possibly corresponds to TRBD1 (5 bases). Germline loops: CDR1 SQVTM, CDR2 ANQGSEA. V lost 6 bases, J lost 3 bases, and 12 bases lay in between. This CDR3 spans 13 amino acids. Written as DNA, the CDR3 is TGCAGCGTCGCGACAGAAATCAATCAGCCCCAGCATTTT. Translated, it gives CSVATEINQPQHF.

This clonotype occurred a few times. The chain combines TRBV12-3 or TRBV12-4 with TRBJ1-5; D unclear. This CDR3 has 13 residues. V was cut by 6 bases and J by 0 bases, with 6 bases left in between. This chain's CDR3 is CASSITSNQPQHF. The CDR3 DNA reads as TGTGCCAGCAGCATCACTAGCAATCAGCCCCAGCATTTT.

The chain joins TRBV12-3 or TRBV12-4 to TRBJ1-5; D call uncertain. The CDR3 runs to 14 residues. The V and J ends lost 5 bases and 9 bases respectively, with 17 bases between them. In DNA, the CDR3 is TGTGCCAGCAGTCTATCTAAAGGGTCCGTGCCCCAGCATTTT. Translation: CASSLSKGSVPQHF.

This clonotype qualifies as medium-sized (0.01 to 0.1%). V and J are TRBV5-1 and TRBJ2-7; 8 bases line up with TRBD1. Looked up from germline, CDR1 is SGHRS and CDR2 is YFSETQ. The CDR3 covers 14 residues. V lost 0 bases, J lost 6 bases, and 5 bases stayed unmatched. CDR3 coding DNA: TGCGCCAGCAGCTTGGGCCAGGGGGCTAGCGAGCAGTACTTC. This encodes CASSLGQGASEQYF.

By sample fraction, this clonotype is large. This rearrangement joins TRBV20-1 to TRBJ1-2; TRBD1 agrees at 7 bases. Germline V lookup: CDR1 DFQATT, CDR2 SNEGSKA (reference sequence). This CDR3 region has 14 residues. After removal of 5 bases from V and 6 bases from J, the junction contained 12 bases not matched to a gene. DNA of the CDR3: TGCAGTGCTGGCACACAGGGGCGCGGGGATGGCTACACCTTC. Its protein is CSAGTQGRGDGYTF.

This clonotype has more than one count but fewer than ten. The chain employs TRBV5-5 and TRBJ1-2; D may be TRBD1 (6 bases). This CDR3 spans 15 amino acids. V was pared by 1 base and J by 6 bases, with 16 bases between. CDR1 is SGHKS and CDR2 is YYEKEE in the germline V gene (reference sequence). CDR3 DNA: TGTGCCAGCAGCTTGACCACGGACAGCCCTCATGGCTACACCTTC. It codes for CASSLTTDSPHGYTF.

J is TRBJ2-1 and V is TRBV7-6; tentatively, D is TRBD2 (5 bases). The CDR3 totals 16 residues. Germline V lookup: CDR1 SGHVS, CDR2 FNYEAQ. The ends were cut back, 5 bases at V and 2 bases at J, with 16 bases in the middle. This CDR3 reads CASSDRSGLAYNEQFF. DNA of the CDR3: TGTGCCAGCAGCGATCGCTCCGGACTCGCCTACAATGAGCAGTTCTTC.

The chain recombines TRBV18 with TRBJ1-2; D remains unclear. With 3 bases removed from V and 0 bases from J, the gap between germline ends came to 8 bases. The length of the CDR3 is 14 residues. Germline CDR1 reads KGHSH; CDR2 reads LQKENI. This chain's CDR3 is CASSPEGTNYGYTF. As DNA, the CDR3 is TGTGCCAGCTCACCGGAGGGAACTAACTATGGCTACACCTTC.

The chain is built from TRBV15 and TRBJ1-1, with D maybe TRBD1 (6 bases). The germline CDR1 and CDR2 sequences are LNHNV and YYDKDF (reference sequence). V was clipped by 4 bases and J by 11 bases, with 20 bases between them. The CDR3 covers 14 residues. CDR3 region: CATSIGVGGSYAFF. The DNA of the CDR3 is TGTGCCACCAGCATCGGGGTCGGGGGCTCTTATGCTTTCTTT. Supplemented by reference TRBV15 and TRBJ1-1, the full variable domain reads DAMVIQNPRYQVTQFGKPVTLSCSQTLNHNVMYWYQQKSSQAPKLLFHYYDKDFNNEADTPDNFQSRRPNTSFCFLDIRSPGLGDTAMYLCATSIGVGGSYAFFGQGTRLTVV.

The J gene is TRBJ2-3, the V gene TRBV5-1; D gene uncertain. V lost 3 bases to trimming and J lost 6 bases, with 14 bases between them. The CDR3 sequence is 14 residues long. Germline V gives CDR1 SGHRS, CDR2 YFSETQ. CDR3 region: CASSSYNTGDTQYF. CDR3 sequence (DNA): TGCGCCAGCAGCTCTTACAACACCGGCGATACGCAGTATTTT.

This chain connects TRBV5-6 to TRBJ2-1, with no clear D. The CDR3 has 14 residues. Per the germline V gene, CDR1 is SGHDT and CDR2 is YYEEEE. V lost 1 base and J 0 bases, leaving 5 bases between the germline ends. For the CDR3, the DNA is TGTGCCAGCAGCTTGTTGGGCTCCTACAATGAGCAGTTCTTC. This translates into CASSLLGSYNEQFF.

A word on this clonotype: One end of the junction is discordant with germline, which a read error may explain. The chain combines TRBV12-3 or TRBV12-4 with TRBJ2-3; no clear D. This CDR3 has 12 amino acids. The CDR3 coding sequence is TGTGTCAGCAGTTTATTGGCAGATACGCAGTATTTT. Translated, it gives CVSSLLADTQYF.

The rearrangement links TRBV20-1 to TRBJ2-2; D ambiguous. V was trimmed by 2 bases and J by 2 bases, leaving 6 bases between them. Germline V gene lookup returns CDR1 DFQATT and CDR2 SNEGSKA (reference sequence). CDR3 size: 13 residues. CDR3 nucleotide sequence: TGCAGTGCTAGAAACAGAAACACCGGGGAGCTGTTTTTT. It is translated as CSARNRNTGELFF.

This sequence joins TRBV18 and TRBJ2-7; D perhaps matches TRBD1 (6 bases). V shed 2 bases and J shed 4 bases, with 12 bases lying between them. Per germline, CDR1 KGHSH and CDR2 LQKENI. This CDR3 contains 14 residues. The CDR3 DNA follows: TGTGCCAGCTCACCATCAAGGACAGCATACGAGCAGTACTTC. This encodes CASSPSRTAYEQYF.

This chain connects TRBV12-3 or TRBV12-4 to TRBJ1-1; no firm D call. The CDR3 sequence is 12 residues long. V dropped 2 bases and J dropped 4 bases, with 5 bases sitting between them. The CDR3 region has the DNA TGTGCCAGCAGTTTAAGTGGCACTGAAGCTTTCTTT. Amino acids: CASSLSGTEAFF.